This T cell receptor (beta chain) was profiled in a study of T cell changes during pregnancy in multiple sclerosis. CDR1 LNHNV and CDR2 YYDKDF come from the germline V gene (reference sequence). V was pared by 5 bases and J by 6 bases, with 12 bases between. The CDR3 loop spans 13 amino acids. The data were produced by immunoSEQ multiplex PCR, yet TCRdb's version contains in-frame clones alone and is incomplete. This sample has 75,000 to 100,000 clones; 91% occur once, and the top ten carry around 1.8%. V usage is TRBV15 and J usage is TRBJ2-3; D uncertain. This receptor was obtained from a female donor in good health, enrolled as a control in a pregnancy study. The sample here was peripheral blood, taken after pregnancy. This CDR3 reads CATSGRGLDTQYF. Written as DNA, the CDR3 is TGTGCCACCAGCGGAAGAGGCTTGGATACGCAGTATTTT. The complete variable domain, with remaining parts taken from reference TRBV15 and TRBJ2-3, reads DAMVIQNPRYQVTQFGKPVTLSCSQTLNHNVMYWYQQKSSQAPKLLFHYYDKDFNNEADTPDNFQSRRPNTSFCFLDIRSPGLGDTAMYLCATSGRGLDTQYFGPGTRLTVL.